Listed below are T cell receptor beta chains from one sample, sequenced in a study of blood T cells in healthy people across ages. TCRdb used MiXCR to reprocess the 5' RACE reads, holding one entry per CDR3 protein. The table records approximately 2,000,000 distinct CDR3 sequences, about two fifths of them present only once. The sample was blood. These receptors originate from a human donor in good health. The CDR3 runs from the conserved cysteine through the conserved F or W. D genes are given only for firm matches. The size field is filled for only some rows; it gives once, few, many or a size class.

v_gene	j_gene	abundance	d_gene	CDR3nt	CDR3aa
TRBV7-2	TRBJ1-2	-	-	TGTGCCAGCAGTCGTCAGGCGTCGGAGTACGATGGCTACACCTTC	CASSRQASEYDGYTF
TRBV2	TRBJ2-3	few	-	TGTGCCAGCAGCCCGATAGGGGGCACAGATACGCAGTATTTT	CASSPIGGTDTQYF
TRBV6-5	TRBJ2-7	-	TRBD1	TGTGCCAGAAGGGACAGGGCGGAATCCGAGCAGTACTTC	CARRDRAESEQYF
TRBV3-1	TRBJ2-1	-	TRBD2	TGTGCCAGCAGCCTTGGACTAGCTCGATACCCCTACAATGAGCAGTTCTTC	CASSLGLARYPYNEQFF
TRBV12-3/TRBV12-4	TRBJ2-7	few	TRBD1	TGTGCCAGCAGTCCCGGGACAGGGGGCTATTCCGAGCAGTACTTC	CASSPGTGGYSEQYF
TRBV4-3	TRBJ1-1	-	-	TGCGCCAGCAGCCAACAAACATTCGTCCAGGGTTTCTTT	CASSQQTFVQGFF
TRBV27	TRBJ1-1	-	TRBD1	TGTGCCAGCAGCGCGACAGGGGGATCGGCTGAAGCTTTCTTT	CASSATGGSAEAFF
TRBV12-3/TRBV12-4	TRBJ1-5	few	TRBD1	TGTGCCAGCAGCCGCGGGACAGGGACTAATCAGCCCCAGCATTTT	CASSRGTGTNQPQHF
TRBV2	TRBJ1-2	-	-	TGTGCCAGCAGTGGGCTCAGGCACCCTACCGCTAACTATGGCTACACCTTC	CASSGLRHPTANYGYTF
TRBV20-1	TRBJ2-2	-	-	TGCAGTGCCGTCCGAAACCGGGACTCCTACGCCCTAAACACCGGGGAGCTGTTTTTT	CSAVRNRDSYALNTGELFF
TRBV6-6	TRBJ2-2	-	TRBD1	TGTGCCAGCAGACCGACCACCGGGACAGGGGTCACCGGGGAGCTGTTTTTT	CASRPTTGTGVTGELFF
TRBV20-1	TRBJ2-7	-	TRBD1	TGCAGTGCTAGCTTAGACAGGGGCGAGCAGTACTTC	CSASLDRGEQYF
TRBV7-2	TRBJ1-2	few	TRBD1	TGTGCCAGCAGCTTATCGGCAGGGGGTTACTATGGCTACACCTTC	CASSLSAGGYYGYTF
TRBV18	TRBJ1-1	-	TRBD1	TGTGCCAGCTCATACGACAGGGTTTTGACTGAAGCTTTCTTT	CASSYDRVLTEAFF
TRBV12-3/TRBV12-4	TRBJ2-7	few	-	TGTGCCAGCAGTTTGGACTTGACGATCTACGAGCAGTACTTC	CASSLDLTIYEQYF
TRBV28	TRBJ2-7	-	TRBD1	TGTACCACCATACCCGGACAGGGGACCTACGAGCAGTACTTC	CTTIPGQGTYEQYF
TRBV20-1	TRBJ2-3	few	-	TGCAGTTCAAAACCTCCCACACGCACAGATACGCAGTATTTT	CSSKPPTRTDTQYF
TRBV4-3	TRBJ2-6	many	-	TGCGCCAGCAGCCAAGGGATTACAGGAGCTGGGGCCAACGTCCTGACTTTC	CASSQGITGAGANVLTF
TRBV7-2	TRBJ1-4	few	-	TGTGCCAGCAGCCCGAGCGCAGGGCGATTTGTTGGTGAAAAACTGTTTTTT	CASSPSAGRFVGEKLFF
TRBV28	TRBJ1-1	few	-	TGTGCCAGCAGTTCTCACCTACTCCTGACAGGGAACACTGAAGCTTTCTTT	CASSSHLLLTGNTEAFF
TRBV9	TRBJ1-2	-	-	TGTGCCAGCAGCGCCAATACGGGGGGTGACTATGACTACACCTTC	CASSANTGGDYDYTF
TRBV24-1	TRBJ2-1	-	TRBD1	TGTGCCACCAGTGACTCCGACAGGGGAGAGTACAATGAGCAGTTCTTC	CATSDSDRGEYNEQFF
TRBV7-2	TRBJ2-7	few	-	TGTGCCAGCAGCTTCGCGGCAGGACATACCTACGAGCAGTACTTC	CASSFAAGHTYEQYF
TRBV20-1	TRBJ1-1	-	-	TGCAGTGCTACTGGGGGGAACGAAGCTTTCTTT	CSATGGNEAFF
TRBV12-5	TRBJ2-3	-	-	TGTGCTAGTGGTTTGGACAGGGGGGGAGATACGCAGTATTTT	CASGLDRGGDTQYF
TRBV29-1	TRBJ2-7	-	-	TGCAGCGTTGAAGGGGGGACTCAGATCTACAATGAGCAGTACTTC	CSVEGGTQIYNEQYF
TRBV27	TRBJ1-1	-	-	TGTGCCAGCAGTTTGTACAGGACCTACACTGAAGCTTTCTTT	CASSLYRTYTEAFF
TRBV12-3/TRBV12-4	TRBJ1-5	few	-	TGTGCCAGCAGTTTACGACAGGCAGGGAATCAGCCCCAGCATTTT	CASSLRQAGNQPQHF
TRBV7-3	TRBJ2-1	few	-	TGTGCCAGCAGCTTCGGGGGCACTAGCGAACATGAGCAGTTCTTC	CASSFGGTSEHEQFF
TRBV29-1	TRBJ1-2	-	TRBD1	TGCAGCGTTGTACCTCCTTGGGACAGGGGTTATGGCTACACCTTC	CSVVPPWDRGYGYTF
TRBV10-3	TRBJ1-2	-	TRBD1	TGTGCCATCAGTGAGTACTTCGGACAGGGACACGGCTACACCTTC	CAISEYFGQGHGYTF
TRBV6-1	TRBJ2-1	-	TRBD2	TGTGCCAGCAGTGAATATGCGGGGGGGCCAACTTCCTACAATGAGCAGTTCTTC	CASSEYAGGPTSYNEQFF
TRBV5-1	TRBJ2-7	-	-	TGCGCCAGCAGTTACTCACAGGTGGGAGCCTCCTACGAGCAGTACTTC	CASSYSQVGASYEQYF
TRBV6-1	TRBJ1-1	-	-	TGTGCCAACTCGGACGGCATGAACACTGAAGCTTTCTTT	CANSDGMNTEAFF
TRBV7-2	TRBJ2-4	-	TRBD1	TGTGCCAGCAGCTTTGCCCCCGAGACAGGGGTGAAAAACATTCAGTACTTC	CASSFAPETGVKNIQYF
TRBV6-7	TRBJ1-1	few	TRBD1	TGTGCCAGCAAAGGTTCTATGTTCGGACCTCTTCAGCCAACAGGGGACACTGAAGCTTTCTTT	CASKGSMFGPLQPTGDTEAFF
TRBV3-1	TRBJ2-7	-	-	TGTGCCAGCAGCCAAGAGCTAGCCACCTACGAGCAGTACTTC	CASSQELATYEQYF
TRBV24-1	TRBJ1-2	-	-	TGTGCCACCAGTGATAGCTCCCGGAACATCTATGGCTACACCTTC	CATSDSSRNIYGYTF
TRBV7-9	TRBJ2-3	-	-	TGTGCCAGCAGCTTACGGCACGCAGATACGCAGTATTTT	CASSLRHADTQYF
TRBV10-3	TRBJ1-5	few	TRBD1	TGTGCCATCAGTCCGGGACAGGGGAGTGTTCAGCCCCAGCATTTT	CAISPGQGSVQPQHF
TRBV29-1	TRBJ1-2	-	-	TGCAGCGTCGATGCCGCAGGCTATGGCTACACCTTC	CSVDAAGYGYTF
TRBV2	TRBJ2-1	-	TRBD2	TGTGCCAGCAGTGATTGGGGGAAAATAAGCGGGGGGGCAGGTAGTGAGCAGTTCTTC	CASSDWGKISGGAGSEQFF
TRBV20-1	TRBJ2-1	-	-	TGCAGTGCTAGGGCGGGGCATAGCTCCTACAATGAGCAGTTCTTC	CSARAGHSSYNEQFF
TRBV19	TRBJ2-1	-	TRBD1	TGTGCCAGTAGTTTGGACAGGGGGCCATCCAGGTCGTTCTTC	CASSLDRGPSRSFF
TRBV29-1	TRBJ1-1	-	TRBD1	TGCAGCGTCGTACAGGGGCAGAACACTGAAGCTTTCTTT	CSVVQGQNTEAFF
TRBV6-5	TRBJ2-7	-	-	TGTGCCAGCAGTTACTTGGGGGGCCGCTACGAGCAGTACTTC	CASSYLGGRYEQYF
TRBV5-1	TRBJ2-7	few	-	TGCGCCAGCAGCCACCCAGGGGTACGGGACGAGCAGTACTTC	CASSHPGVRDEQYF
TRBV20-1	TRBJ2-7	few	-	TGCAGTGCTAGGGGCGCGATTCAGGGATCCCCCGAGCAGTACTTC	CSARGAIQGSPEQYF
TRBV7-2	TRBJ2-7	once	TRBD2	TGTGCCAGCAGCTTAAACCCAGGACTAGTCGAGCAGTACTTC	CASSLNPGLVEQYF
TRBV7-2	TRBJ1-1	few	-	TGTGCCAGCAGCCCCGTAAGGCCCGAAGCTTTCTTT	CASSPVRPEAFF
TRBV20-1	TRBJ2-3	few	TRBD2	TGCAGTGCTAGAGGTAGCGGGTTTTGGAGAACAGATACGCAGTATTTT	CSARGSGFWRTDTQYF
TRBV2	TRBJ1-5	-	-	TGTGCCAGCAGGGGTAAAGCAAATGGGAGCAATCAGCCCCAGCATTTT	CASRGKANGSNQPQHF
TRBV21-1	TRBJ2-5	few	-	TGTGCCAGCAGCAAGCCGGGACAGGGAGGAGGGGAGACCCAGTACTTC	CASSKPGQGGGETQYF
TRBV5-1	TRBJ1-3	-	-	TGCGCCAGCAGCTTGGGGGCAGGCCTCTCTGGAAACACCATATATTTT	CASSLGAGLSGNTIYF
TRBV7-2	TRBJ2-1	-	TRBD1	TGTGCCAGCAGCTCGGACAGGGGAGGGGACAATGAGCAGTTCTTC	CASSSDRGGDNEQFF
TRBV5-1	TRBJ1-4	once	TRBD1	TGCGCCAGCAGCTTGTCTACAGGGGTTAATGAAAAACGGTTTTTT	CASSLSTGVNEKRFF
TRBV27	TRBJ2-7	-	-	TGTGCCAGCAGGCTAGGCGGGGTAAAGCACGAGCAGTACTTC	CASRLGGVKHEQYF
TRBV24-1	TRBJ2-5	-	-	TGTGCCACCAGTGATTTCCGGGGGTTCGGAGAGACCCAGTACTTC	CATSDFRGFGETQYF
TRBV15	TRBJ1-5	-	-	TGTGCCACCAGCCTGGACACTTATAGCAATCAGCCCCAGCATTTT	CATSLDTYSNQPQHF
TRBV5-1	TRBJ2-5	-	-	TGCGCCAGCAGCCCTACCGACGGGCAAGAGACCCAGTACTTC	CASSPTDGQETQYF